This entry lists 8 T cell receptor beta chains sequenced from one sample in a study of shared T cell receptors in the human thymus. The data were produced by immunoSEQ multiplex PCR, yet TCRdb's version contains in-frame clones alone and is incomplete. The repertoire holds approximately 730,000 clones, with approximately 83% as singletons. The sample was also reused in another study, on human thymus T cells.

Specimen: thymocytes. The receptors derive from a girl under two years old with a congenital heart defect.

The J gene is TRBJ2-3, the V gene TRBV7-8; 10 bases are shared with TRBD2. CDR3 length equals 17 residues. The V segment lost 5 bases and the J segment 2 bases; nucleotides outside the gene matches: 10. Germline V gene sequence: CDR1 SGHVS, CDR2 FQNEAQ. The CDR3 DNA sequence: TGTGCCAGCAGCCTCGACGAGCGGGGGGGTTCCACAGATACGCAGTATTTT. Residues: CASSLDERGGSTDTQYF. Based on the CDR3 plus reference TRBV7-8 and TRBJ2-3, the full variable domain is GAGVSQSPRYKVAKRGQDVALRCDPISGHVSLFWYQQALGQGPEFLTYFQNEAQLDKSGLPSDRFFAERPEGSVSTLKIQRTQQEDSAVYLCASSLDERGGSTDTQYFGPGTRLTVL.

Written as DNA, the CDR3 is TGTGCCAGCAGCTGTAAACTTGGCACAGATACGCAGTATTTT. It translates to CASSCKLGTDTQYF. This chain links TRBV5-6 with TRBJ2-3, with D hard to call. CDR3 length equals 14 residues. Germline V gene data show CDR1 as SGHDT and CDR2 as YYEEEE. The V gene lost 3 bases and the J gene lost 1 base, with 9 bases spanning the gap.

The gene calls are TRBV4-1 and TRBJ2-4, with a weak D call TRBD2 (6 bases). Trimming shortened V by 0 bases and J by 8 bases, and 17 bases separated the two germline ends. The CDR3 consists of 16 residues. Germline lookup yields CDR1 MGHRA and CDR2 YSYEKL. The DNA of the CDR3 is TGCGCCAGCAGCCAAGATTGGGGGGACCGCTTGGACATTCAGTACTTC. As protein: CASSQDWGDRLDIQYF.

Remarks on this clone: Other DNA sequences in this specimen translate into the identical CDR3. The V gene is TRBV28, the J gene TRBJ1-6; D perhaps matches TRBD1 (6 bases). Germline CDR1 is MDHEN and CDR2 is SYDVKM. This CDR3 has 15 amino acids. V lost 6 bases, J lost 3 bases, and 12 bases lay in between. The CDR3 protein is CASRLPGHYNSPLHF. Here the CDR3 DNA reads TGTGCCAGCAGGTTGCCGGGACACTATAATTCACCCCTCCACTTT.

V and J are TRBV7-9 and TRBJ2-3; 12 bases align to TRBD2. Per the germline V gene, CDR1 is SEHNR and CDR2 is FQNEAQ (reference sequence). The ends lost 5 bases at V and 3 bases at J; junction bases unmatched: 9. CDR3 length: 17 residues. Here the CDR3 reads CASSQTGLAGITDTQYF. In DNA, the CDR3 is TGTGCCAGCAGCCAAACCGGACTAGCGGGGATAACAGATACGCAGTATTTT.

Turning to this clone: The same CDR3 also results from other DNA sequences found in this sample. The chain uses TRBV4-1 and TRBJ1-6; 9 nucleotides match TRBD1. Germline trimming cut 0 bases from V and 13 bases from J; bases unmatched to any gene: 16. CDR1 is MGHRA, CDR2 YSYEKL, per germline. This CDR3 comprises 18 residues. The CDR3 here is CASSQDDETGTGNSPLHF. The CDR3 nucleotides read TGCGCCAGCAGCCAAGATGATGAAACCGGGACAGGGAACTCCCCCCTCCACTTT.

This sequence joins TRBV29-1 and TRBJ2-2; 7 nucleotides line up with TRBD2. The J segment lost 3 bases and the V segment lost 7 bases, leaving 11 bases of the junction unmatched. The CDR3 runs to 15 residues. Germline CDR1 and CDR2: SQVTM and ANQGSEA. The CDR3 sequence is CSGAGGGGHTGELFF. DNA of the CDR3: TGCAGCGGGGCCGGCGGGGGAGGCCACACCGGGGAGCTGTTTTTT.

V and J are TRBV5-6 and TRBJ2-7, with D unclear. V lost 3 bases to trimming and J lost 2 bases, with 18 bases between them. The CDR3 sequence is 16 residues long. Germline V gene sequence: CDR1 SGHDT, CDR2 YYEEEE. As DNA, the CDR3 is TGTGCCAGCAGCTCCGCACCGTTCTCCGGAGCCTACGAGCAGTACTTC. Translated: CASSSAPFSGAYEQYF. The full variable domain, rest sourced from reference TRBV5-6 and TRBJ2-7, is DAGVTQSPTHLIKTRGQQVTLRCSPKSGHDTVSWYQQALGQGPQFIFQYYEEEERQRGNFPDRFSGHQFPNYSSELNVNALLLGDSALYLCASSSAPFSGAYEQYFGPGTRLTVT.